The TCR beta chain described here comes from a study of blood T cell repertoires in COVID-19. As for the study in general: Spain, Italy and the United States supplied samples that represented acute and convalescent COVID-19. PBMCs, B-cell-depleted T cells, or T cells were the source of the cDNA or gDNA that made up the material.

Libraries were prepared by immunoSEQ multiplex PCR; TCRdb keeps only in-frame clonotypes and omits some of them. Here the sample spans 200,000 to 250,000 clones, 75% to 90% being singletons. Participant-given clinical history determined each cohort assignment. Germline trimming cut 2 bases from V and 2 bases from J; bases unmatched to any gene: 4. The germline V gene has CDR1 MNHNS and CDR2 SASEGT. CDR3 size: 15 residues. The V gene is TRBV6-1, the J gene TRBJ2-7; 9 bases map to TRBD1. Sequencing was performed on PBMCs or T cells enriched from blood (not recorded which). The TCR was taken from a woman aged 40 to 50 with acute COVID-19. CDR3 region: CASSEWDRATYEQYF. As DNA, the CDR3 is TGTGCCAGCAGTGAATGGGACAGGGCGACCTACGAGCAGTACTTC.